This T cell receptor (beta chain) was obtained from a study of identical twins' blood T cells (dated by TCRdb to the early 2010s). For the wider study: Around 50 million Illumina reads were obtained across some 12 libraries, of which six were alpha-chain libraries and six were beta-chain libraries. TCR alpha and beta chain repertoires of three pairs of monozygous twins were compared using next-generation sequencing to assess genetic influence on repertoire formation. What the authors observed across the whole study: The count of CDR3 clonotypes shared by two donors depended mainly on the product of the two donors' cloneset sizes, and twins did not clearly depart from this trend. V gene usage was reported to be markedly more similar within twin pairs than between unrelated donors, even among non-selected out-of-frame TCRbeta clonotypes. Among the most abundant TCRbeta clonotypes, more CDR3 sequences were shared by each donor with her twin than with unrelated donors. Environmental influences could not be excluded as an explanation for twin similarity, since twins were reared together. The proposed role of the TCRalpha J segment in MHC recognition during thymic selection was stated to require validation by independent studies.

Six healthy women forming three monozygous twin pairs were used as donors. All three twin pairs had been raised together and were thought likely to have encountered the same vaccines and infectious agents. TCR cDNA libraries were prepared from RNA that was isolated from peripheral blood mononuclear cells. Library construction relied on 5' RACE. The sequencer was an Illumina Genome Analyzer IIx. The RNA-based TCR cDNA libraries were made using a previously described protocol that was modified in several ways. To prevent cross-contamination, sample-specific barcodes were added to both ends of each TCR cDNA library during cDNA synthesis and amplification. Per the original workflow: Each individual had between about 100,000 and nearly 550,000 identified clonotypes, and each library contained about 2.2 to 3.6 million CDR3-containing reads. Reads carrying improper barcode index combinations were removed, after which the MiTCR software was used to build a cloneset for each library. While assembling CDR3 clonotypes, MiTCR filtered or rescued low-quality reads and corrected PCR and sequencing errors. Artificial out-of-frame clonotypes were mapped to in-frame sequences, with one indel allowed in the CDR3, and then removed. Similarity in V and J gene usage between donors was calculated as the Jensen-Shannon divergence divided by the mean entropy. TCRdb took the public reads, trimmed them with fastp at Q25, ran MiXCR for clone calling and kept in-frame beta chains. Duplicate CDR3 protein sequences are folded into a single record with the most common DNA and genes. TCRdb assigned the V and J calls; the authors' analysis was not used. For this sample the table gives 300,000 to 450,000 distinct CDR3 sequences, of which roughly 27% were detected only once. The leading ten clones occupy approximately 6.6% of the sample.

This clonotype was counted at least ten times. This clone's antigen is unknown. No clone much larger than this one lies a single base away; base qualities are absent. The CDR3 runs 11 amino acids, cysteine and phenylalanine included. Of the read, only the CDR3 DNA is kept; its 33 bases are in frame from base 1. The CDR1 and CDR2 encoded by the germline V gene (reference sequence) are DFQATT and SNEGSKA. Between the V and J ends, shortened by 5 bases and 2 bases respectively, the junction contains 5 bases. The sequenced material came from PBMCs. The chain is encoded by TRBV20-1 joined to TRBJ2-3; the D gene cannot be named for sure. The clonotype originates from a woman aged 18 to 50 in good health. This receptor carries the CDR3 CSAPDTDTQYF. The DNA sequence reads TGCAGTGCTCCGGACACAGATACGCAGTATTTT.